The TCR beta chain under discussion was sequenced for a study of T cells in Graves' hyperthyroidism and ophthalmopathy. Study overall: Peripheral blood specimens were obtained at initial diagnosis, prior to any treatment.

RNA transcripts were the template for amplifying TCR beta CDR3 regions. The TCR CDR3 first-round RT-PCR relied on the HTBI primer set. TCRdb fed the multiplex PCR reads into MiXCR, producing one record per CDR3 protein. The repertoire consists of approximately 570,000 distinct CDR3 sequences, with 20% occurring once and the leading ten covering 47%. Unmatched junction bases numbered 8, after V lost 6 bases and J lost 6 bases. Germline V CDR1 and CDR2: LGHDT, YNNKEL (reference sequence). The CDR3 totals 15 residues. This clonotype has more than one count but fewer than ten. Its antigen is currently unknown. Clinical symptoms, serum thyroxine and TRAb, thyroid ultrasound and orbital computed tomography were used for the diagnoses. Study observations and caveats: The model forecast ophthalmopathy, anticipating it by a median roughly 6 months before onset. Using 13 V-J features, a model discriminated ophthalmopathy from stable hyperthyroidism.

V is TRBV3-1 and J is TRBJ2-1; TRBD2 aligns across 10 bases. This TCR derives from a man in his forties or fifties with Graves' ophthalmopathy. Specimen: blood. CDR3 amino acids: CASSGSGRISNEQFF. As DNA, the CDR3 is TGTGCCAGCAGTGGTAGCGGGAGGATAAGCAATGAGCAGTTCTTC.